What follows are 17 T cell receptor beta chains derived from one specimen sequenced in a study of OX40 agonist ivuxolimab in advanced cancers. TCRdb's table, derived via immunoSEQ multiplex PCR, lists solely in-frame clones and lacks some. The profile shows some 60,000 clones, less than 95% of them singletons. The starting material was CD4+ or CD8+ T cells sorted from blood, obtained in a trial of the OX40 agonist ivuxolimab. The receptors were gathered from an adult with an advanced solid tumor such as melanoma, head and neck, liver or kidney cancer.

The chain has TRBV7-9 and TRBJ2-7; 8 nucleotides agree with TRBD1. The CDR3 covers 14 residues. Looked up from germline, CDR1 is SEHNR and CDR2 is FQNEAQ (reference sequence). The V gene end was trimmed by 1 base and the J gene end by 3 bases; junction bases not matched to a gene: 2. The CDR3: CASSLGTGNYEQYF. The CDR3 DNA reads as TGTGCCAGCAGCTTAGGGACAGGGAACTACGAGCAGTACTTC.

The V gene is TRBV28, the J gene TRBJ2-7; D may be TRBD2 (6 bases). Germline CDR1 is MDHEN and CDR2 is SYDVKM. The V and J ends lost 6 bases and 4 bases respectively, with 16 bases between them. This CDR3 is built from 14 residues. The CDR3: CASSGGASRYEQYF. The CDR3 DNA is TGTGCCAGCAGCGGAGGGGCTTCAAGGTACGAGCAGTACTTC.

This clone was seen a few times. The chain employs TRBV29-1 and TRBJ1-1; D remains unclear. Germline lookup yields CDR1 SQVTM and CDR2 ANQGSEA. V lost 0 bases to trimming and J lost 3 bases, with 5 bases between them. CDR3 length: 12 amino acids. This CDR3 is CSVEEVYTEAFF. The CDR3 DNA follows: TGCAGCGTTGAAGAGGTTTACACTGAAGCTTTCTTT.

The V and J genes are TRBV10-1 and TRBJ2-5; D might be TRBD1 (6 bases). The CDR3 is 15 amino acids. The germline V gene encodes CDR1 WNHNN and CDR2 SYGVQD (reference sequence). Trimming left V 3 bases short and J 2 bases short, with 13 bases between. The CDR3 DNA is TGCGCCAGCAGTGATCCCTCGACAGGACAAGAGACCCAGTACTTC. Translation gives CASSDPSTGQETQYF.

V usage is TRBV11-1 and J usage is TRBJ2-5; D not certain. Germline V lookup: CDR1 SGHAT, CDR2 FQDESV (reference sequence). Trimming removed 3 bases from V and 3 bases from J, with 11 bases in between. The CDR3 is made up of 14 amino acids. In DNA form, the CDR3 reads TGTGCCAGCAGCTTGGAGAGTGGGAAAGAGACCCAGTACTTC. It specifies CASSLESGKETQYF.

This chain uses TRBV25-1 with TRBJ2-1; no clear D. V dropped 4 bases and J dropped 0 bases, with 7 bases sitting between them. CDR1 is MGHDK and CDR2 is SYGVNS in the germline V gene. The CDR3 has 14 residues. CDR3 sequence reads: CASSGWSSYNEQFF. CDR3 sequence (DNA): TGTGCCAGCAGTGGATGGAGCTCCTACAATGAGCAGTTCTTC.

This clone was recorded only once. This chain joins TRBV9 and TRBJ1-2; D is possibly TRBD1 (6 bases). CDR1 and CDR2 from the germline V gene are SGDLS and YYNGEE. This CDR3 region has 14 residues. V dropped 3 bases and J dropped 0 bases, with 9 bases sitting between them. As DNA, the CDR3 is TGTGCCAGCAGCGGGGGGCCTGCTAACTATGGCTACACCTTC. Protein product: CASSGGPANYGYTF.

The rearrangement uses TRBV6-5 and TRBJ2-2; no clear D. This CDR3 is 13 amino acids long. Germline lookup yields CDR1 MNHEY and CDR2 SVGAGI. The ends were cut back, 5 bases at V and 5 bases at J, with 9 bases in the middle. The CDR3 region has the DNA TGTGCCAGCAGTCGCAGTGGAACCGGGGAGCTGTTTTTT. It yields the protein CASSRSGTGELFF.

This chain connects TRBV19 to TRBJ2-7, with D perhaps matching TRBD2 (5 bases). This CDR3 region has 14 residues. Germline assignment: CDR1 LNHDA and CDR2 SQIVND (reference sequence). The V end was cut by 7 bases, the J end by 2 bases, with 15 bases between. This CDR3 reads CASTRGESPYEQYF. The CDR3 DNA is TGTGCCAGTACCCGGGGAGAAAGCCCCTACGAGCAGTACTTC.

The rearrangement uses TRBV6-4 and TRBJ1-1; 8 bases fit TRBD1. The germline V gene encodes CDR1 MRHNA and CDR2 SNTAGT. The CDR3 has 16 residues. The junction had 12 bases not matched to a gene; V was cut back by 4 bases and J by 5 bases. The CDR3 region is CASSASYTGGGTEAFF. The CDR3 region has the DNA TGTGCCAGCAGTGCGAGTTATACAGGGGGTGGAACTGAAGCTTTCTTT.

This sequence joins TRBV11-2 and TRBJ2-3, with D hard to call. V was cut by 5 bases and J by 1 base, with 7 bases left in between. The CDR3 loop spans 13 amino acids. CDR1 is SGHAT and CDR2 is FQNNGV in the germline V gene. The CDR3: CASSRSGTDTQYF. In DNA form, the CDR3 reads TGTGCCAGCAGCAGGAGCGGCACAGATACGCAGTATTTT.

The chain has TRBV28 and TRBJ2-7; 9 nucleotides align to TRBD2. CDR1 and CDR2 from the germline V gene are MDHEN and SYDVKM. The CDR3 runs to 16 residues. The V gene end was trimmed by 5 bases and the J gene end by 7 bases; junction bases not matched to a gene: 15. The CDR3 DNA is TGTGCCAGCAGTAGGGGTTCTGCGGGAGGGCCGGGGGAGCAGTACTTC. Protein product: CASSRGSAGGPGEQYF.

CDR3 amino acids: CASSGRDRGPKTQYF. The DNA of the CDR3 is TGTGCCAGCAGTGGCCGGGACAGGGGGCCGAAGACCCAGTACTTC. The V gene is TRBV2, the J gene TRBJ2-5; 12 positions agree with TRBD1. This CDR3 region has 15 residues. V shed 4 bases and J 6 bases; nucleotides not matched to a gene: 6. Looked up from germline, CDR1 is SNHLY and CDR2 is FYNNEI.

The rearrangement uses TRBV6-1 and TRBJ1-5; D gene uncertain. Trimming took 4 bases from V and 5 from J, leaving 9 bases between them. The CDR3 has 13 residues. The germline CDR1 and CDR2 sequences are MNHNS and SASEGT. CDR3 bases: TGTGCCAGCAGTGTGGAGGCCCATCAGCCCCAGCATTTT. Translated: CASSVEAHQPQHF.

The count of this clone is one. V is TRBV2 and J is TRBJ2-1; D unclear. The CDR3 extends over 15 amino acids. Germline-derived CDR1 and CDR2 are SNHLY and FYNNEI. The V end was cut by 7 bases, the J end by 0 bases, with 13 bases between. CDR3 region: CASNKDRSSYNEQFF. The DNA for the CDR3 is TGTGCCAGCAATAAGGACCGCAGCTCCTACAATGAGCAGTTCTTC.

The CDR3 region has the DNA TGTGCCAGCAGCTTATTCGGACTAGCGGGTTACAATGAGCAGTTCTTC. Translated: CASSLFGLAGYNEQFF. V gene TRBV7-3 combines with J gene TRBJ2-1; 11 nucleotides align to TRBD2. The ends lost 2 bases at V and 4 bases at J; junction bases unmatched: 4. From germline, CDR1 is SGHTA and CDR2 FQGTGA. The CDR3 consists of 16 residues. Combining the CDR3 with reference TRBV7-3 and TRBJ2-1 gives the whole variable domain GAGVSQTPSNKVTEKGKYVELRCDPISGHTALYWYRQSLGQGPEFLIYFQGTGAADDSGLPNDRFFAVRPEGSVSTLKIQRTERGDSAVYLCASSLFGLAGYNEQFFGPGTRLTVL.

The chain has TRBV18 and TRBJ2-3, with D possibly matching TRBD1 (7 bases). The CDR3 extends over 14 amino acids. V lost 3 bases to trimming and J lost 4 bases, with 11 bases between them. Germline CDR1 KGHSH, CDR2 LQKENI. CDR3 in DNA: TGTGCCAGCTCACCGACAGGGAGGTCAGATACGCAGTATTTT. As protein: CASSPTGRSDTQYF.